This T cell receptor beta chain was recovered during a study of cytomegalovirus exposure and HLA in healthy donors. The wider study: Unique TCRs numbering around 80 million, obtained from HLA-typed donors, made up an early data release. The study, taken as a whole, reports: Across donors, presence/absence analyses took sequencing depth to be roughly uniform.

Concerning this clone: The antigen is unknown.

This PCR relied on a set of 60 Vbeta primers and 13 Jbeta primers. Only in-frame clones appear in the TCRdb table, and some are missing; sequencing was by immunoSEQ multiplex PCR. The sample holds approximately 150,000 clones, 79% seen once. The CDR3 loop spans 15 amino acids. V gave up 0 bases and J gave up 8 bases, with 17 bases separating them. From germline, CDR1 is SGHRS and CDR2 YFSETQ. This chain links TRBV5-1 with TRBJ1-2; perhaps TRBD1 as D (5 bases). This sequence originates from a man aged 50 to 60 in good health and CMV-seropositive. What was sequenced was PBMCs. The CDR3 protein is CASSLGGTLNWGYTF. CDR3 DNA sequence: TGCGCCAGCAGCTTGGGAGGGACTCTAAACTGGGGCTACACCTTC. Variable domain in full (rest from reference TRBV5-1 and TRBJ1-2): KAGVTQTPRYLIKTRGQQVTLSCSPISGHRSVSWYQQTPGQGLQFLFEYFSETQRNKGNFPGRFSGRQFSNSRSEMNVSTLELGDSALYLCASSLGGTLNWGYTFGSGTRLTVV.